Listed below are T cell receptor beta chains from one sample, sequenced in a study of blood T cells in healthy people across ages. Using its own MiXCR run on the 5' RACE reads, TCRdb lists one record per CDR3 protein. The data hold around 820,000 distinct CDR3 sequences, with roughly 25% observed a single time. These data were also reused for a study on T cells of mothers and their children.

The sequenced material came from blood. These receptors were collected from a boy younger than 18 in good health. Both conserved end residues are part of each CDR3. A D gene is named only where the DNA matches it firmly. The listing skips clone size in some rows; elsewhere it reads once, few, many or a size class.

clone size	D gene	V gene	J gene	CDR3 protein	CDR3 DNA
-	TRBD1	TRBV6-2/TRBV6-3	TRBJ2-1	CASSYRTGNEQFF	TGTGCCAGCAGTTACCGGACAGGCAATGAGCAGTTCTTC
-	-	TRBV29-1	TRBJ2-1	CSVEDNTAPYNEQFF	TGCAGCGTTGAAGATAACACTGCTCCCTACAATGAGCAGTTCTTC
-	-	TRBV2	TRBJ1-4	CASSSYEKLFF	TGTGCCAGCAGTTCCTATGAAAAACTGTTTTTT
-	-	TRBV20-1	TRBJ2-3	CSERSPYLNTDTQYF	TGCAGTGAGAGGTCTCCCTACCTGAACACAGATACACAGTATTTT
few	-	TRBV20-1	TRBJ2-7	CSASNLLDYEQYF	TGCAGTGCTAGCAACCTCCTGGACTACGAGCAGTACTTC
-	TRBD1	TRBV12-3/TRBV12-4	TRBJ1-2	CASRTGGDYGYTF	TGTGCCAGCAGGACAGGGGGCGACTATGGCTACACCTTC
-	-	TRBV12-3/TRBV12-4	TRBJ1-2	CASSQSDAGYTF	TGTGCCAGCAGCCAGTCGGACGCAGGCTACACCTTC
few	TRBD1	TRBV9	TRBJ1-2	CASSVGQGAANYGYTF	TGTGCCAGCAGCGTAGGGCAGGGGGCAGCTAACTATGGCTACACCTTC
-	-	TRBV5-1	TRBJ1-1	CASSSQNTGGTEAFF	TGCGCCAGCAGCTCGCAAAATACGGGGGGCACTGAAGCTTTCTTT
-	-	TRBV7-9	TRBJ1-2	CASNELMGDYGYTF	TGTGCCAGCAACGAACTGATGGGGGACTATGGCTACACCTTC
-	-	TRBV20-1	TRBJ1-2	CSANISLGPFNYGYTF	TGCAGTGCTAATATATCACTTGGGCCGTTTAACTATGGCTACACCTTC
many	-	TRBV7-2	TRBJ2-3	CASSLVGGDTQYF	TGTGCCAGCAGCTTAGTTGGTGGAGATACGCAGTATTTT
-	-	TRBV10-3	TRBJ2-2	CAIGGWHTGELFF	TGTGCCATCGGGGGGTGGCACACCGGGGAGCTGTTTTTT
-	-	TRBV3-1	TRBJ2-4	CASSQDNDASADIQYF	TGTGCCAGCAGCCAAGATAATGATGCCTCAGCGGACATTCAGTACTTC
-	TRBD2	TRBV5-1	TRBJ2-1	CASSLELAVLEQFF	TGCGCCAGCAGCTTGGAACTAGCGGTGCTTGAGCAGTTCTTC
-	TRBD1	TRBV7-2	TRBJ1-1	CASSLWGSAGGDEAFF	TGTGCCAGCAGCTTATGGGGTTCGGCAGGGGGGGATGAAGCTTTCTTT
few	TRBD1	TRBV5-1	TRBJ2-7	CASSFSGTANYEQYF	TGCGCCAGCAGCTTTTCCGGGACAGCTAACTACGAGCAGTACTTC
-	TRBD1	TRBV7-6	TRBJ1-2	CASSPTGANGYTF	TGTGCCAGCAGCCCCACAGGGGCGAATGGCTACACCTTC
few	-	TRBV6-1	TRBJ1-6	CASSEEVKTPLHF	TGTGCCAGCAGTGAAGAGGTGAAAACACCCCTCCACTTT
few	-	TRBV21-1	TRBJ2-7	CASSIQTPRRQEPTYEQYF	TGTGCCAGCAGCATCCAGACCCCTCGTCGACAGGAGCCTACCTACGAGCAGTACTTC
-	TRBD1	TRBV28	TRBJ2-7	CASLGTALTSYEQYF	TGTGCCAGCCTTGGGACAGCCCTAACTTCCTACGAGCAGTACTTC
-	TRBD2	TRBV20-1	TRBJ2-7	CSASHGRVYEQYF	TGCAGTGCTAGTCACGGGAGGGTCTACGAGCAGTACTTC
-	TRBD1	TRBV12-3/TRBV12-4	TRBJ1-1	CANNLILGGWESAEAFF	TGTGCCAACAATCTAATCTTAGGGGGCTGGGAATCCGCTGAAGCTTTCTTT
-	-	TRBV15	TRBJ1-6	CVTSRVLGTINSPLHF	TGTGTCACCAGCAGAGTTCTGGGAACGATAAATTCACCCCTCCACTTT
-	-	TRBV6-5	TRBJ2-7	CASSRELGHEQYF	TGTGCCAGCAGCCGTGAACTAGGCCACGAGCAGTACTTC
-	-	TRBV7-3	TRBJ1-1	CASSLFPGTSGSGNTEAFF	TGTGCCAGCAGCTTATTTCCCGGGACATCAGGTAGTGGGAACACTGAAGCTTTCTTT
-	TRBD2	TRBV7-2	TRBJ2-3	CASSKRTSISGSGDTQYF	TGTGCCAGCAGCAAACGGACTAGCATCTCAGGTTCGGGAGATACGCAGTATTTT
many	TRBD1	TRBV11-1	TRBJ2-1	CASSPPGQGPYNEQFF	TGTGCCAGCAGCCCGCCGGGACAGGGACCATACAATGAGCAGTTCTTC
few	-	TRBV29-1	TRBJ2-7	CSVEGVRVGGYEQYF	TGCAGCGTTGAAGGTGTGAGGGTGGGAGGCTACGAGCAGTACTTC
-	-	TRBV29-1	TRBJ1-4	CSANQGVGEKLFF	TGCAGCGCCAACCAGGGAGTCGGTGAAAAACTGTTTTTT
-	-	TRBV2	TRBJ1-5	CASSEGRGSNQPQHF	TGTGCCAGCAGTGAGGGAAGGGGGAGCAATCAGCCCCAGCATTTT
-	-	TRBV4-3	TRBJ1-3	CASSQERWSGNTIYF	TGCGCCAGCAGCCAGGAGCGGTGGTCGGGAAACACCATATATTTT
few	-	TRBV7-2	TRBJ1-3	CASSGDQGNTIYF	TGTGCCAGCAGCGGGGACCAGGGGAACACCATATATTTT
-	-	TRBV12-3/TRBV12-4	TRBJ1-5	CASTLGVVNQPQHF	TGTGCCAGCACCCTAGGGGTGGTGAATCAGCCCCAGCATTTT
-	-	TRBV7-6	TRBJ2-2	CASSLGGGGAGELFF	TGTGCCAGCAGCTTAGGGGGCGGTGGCGCCGGGGAGCTGTTTTTT
-	-	TRBV7-2	TRBJ1-1	CASSLVGEAFF	TGTGCCAGCAGCTTAGTCGGTGAAGCTTTCTTT
few	-	TRBV12-3/TRBV12-4	TRBJ1-1	CVSTRSGDMGF	TGTGTCAGCACCCGATCGGGGGATATGGGCTTT
few	-	TRBV29-1	TRBJ2-2	CSVELRNTGELFF	TGCAGCGTTGAACTACGGAACACCGGGGAGCTGTTTTTT
-	-	TRBV7-9	TRBJ2-1	CASSLPNPGNEQFF	TGTGCCAGCAGCTTGCCCAACCCGGGCAATGAGCAGTTCTTC
-	-	TRBV27	TRBJ2-7	CASSLKGVSYEQYF	TGTGCCAGCAGTTTGAAGGGCGTCTCCTACGAGCAGTACTTC
-	-	TRBV20-1	TRBJ1-4	CSAKQPTNEKLFF	TGCAGTGCTAAACAGCCAACTAATGAAAAACTGTTTTTT
-	-	TRBV18	TRBJ2-2	CASSPPAGALDGELLF	TGTGCCAGCTCACCACCGGCGGGGGCGCTTGACGGGGAGCTGCTTTTT
few	-	TRBV5-5	TRBJ2-1	CASSRTGVHTLAYNEQFF	TGTGCCAGCAGCCGGACCGGGGTTCACACCCTCGCCTACAATGAGCAGTTCTTC
-	-	TRBV19	TRBJ2-7	CASSGQLYEQYF	TGTGCCAGTAGCGGCCAGCTCTACGAGCAGTACTTC
-	-	TRBV27	TRBJ1-2	CASRTYQGDYGYTF	TGTGCCAGCAGGACATACCAGGGAGACTATGGCTACACCTTC
few	TRBD2	TRBV20-1	TRBJ2-7	CSARDLKREIHEQYF	TGCAGTGCTAGAGATCTGAAGCGGGAGATCCACGAGCAGTACTTC
few	-	TRBV30	TRBJ2-5	CAWSVGGETQYF	TGTGCCTGGAGTGTAGGGGGGGAGACCCAGTACTTC